This T cell receptor beta chain was found in a study of T cell repertoires in cytomegalovirus infection. Study at large: TCR beta signatures that were public indicated CMV infection and matching HLA type. Study observations and caveats: Within the response measured ex vivo, HLA-C-restricted CMV-specific TCR beta clonotypes were dominant. Frequencies of public TCR beta families were cumulated, and this identified carriers of CMV plus the relevant HLA.

This clonotype was picked up one time. Its cognate antigen is unknown. Using its own MiXCR run on the reads, TCRdb lists one record per CDR3 protein. The table records some 350,000 distinct CDR3 sequences, almost 30% of them present only once. This CDR3 region has 16 residues. V was shortened by 5 bases and J by 2 bases, with 18 bases between the two germline ends. Germline CDR1 SGHAT, CDR2 FQNNGV. This receptor was obtained from a human donor in good health (CMV status not recorded). Some clones in this sample may be carry-over from other donors' samples. Specimen: cultured PBMCs, collected from culture after CMV antigen stimulation. V and J are TRBV11-2 and TRBJ2-5, with D tentatively TRBD1 (5 bases). The CDR3 spells CASSLRHTRGQETQYF. DNA of the CDR3: TGTGCCAGCAGCCTCCGACACACAAGGGGTCAAGAGACCCAGTACTTC.